The 13 T cell receptor beta chains given below trace back to one sample, sequenced in a study of T-cell reconstitution after alpha-beta-depleted transplantation in children. Broader study findings: One year post-transplant, T-cell counts and diversity were largely derived from T cells produced anew.

Using unique molecular identifiers, the investigators prepared the TCRbeta library. From the PCR reads, TCRdb called clonotypes with MiXCR, one entry per CDR3 protein. In the table there are around 270,000 distinct CDR3 sequences, roughly 7.8% of which are singletons. No antigen has been assigned to these receptors. The sample here was peripheral blood, taken 360 days after TCRalphabeta/CD19-depleted stem cell transplant. Source of these receptors: a female patient aged 2-9 years who had a stem cell transplant for Fanconi anemia, so the T cells may come from the graft donor.

This clonotype was seen only once. A much larger clone is a single base away; this may be a read error. V usage is TRBV28 and J usage is TRBJ2-4; D may be TRBD1 (5 bases). Germline CDR1 and CDR2: MDHEN and SYDVKM. The CDR3 is 17 residues long. The CDR3: CASSLRLGALDKNIQHF. The CDR3 region has the DNA TGTGCCAGCAGTTTGAGGCTAGGGGCTTTAGACAAAAACATTCAGCACTTC.

There are many counts of this clonotype. V usage is TRBV4-3 and J usage is TRBJ2-3; 9 positions match TRBD2. The germline V gene encodes CDR1 LGHNA and CDR2 YSLEER. V shed 1 base, J shed 0 bases, and the junction held 8 bases outside the gene matches. The CDR3 is made up of 18 amino acids. CDR3 region: CASSQGGGGGVSTDTQYF. In nucleotides, the CDR3 is TGCGCCAGCAGCCAAGGTGGAGGCGGGGGGGTTAGCACAGATACGCAGTATTTT.

This clonotype was recorded many times. This chain uses TRBV11-2 with TRBJ2-4, with D possibly being TRBD1 (6 bases). CDR1 is SGHAT and CDR2 is FQNNGV in the germline V gene. V lost 5 bases, J lost 6 bases, and 14 bases lay in between. This CDR3 comprises 14 residues. The DNA for the CDR3 is TGTGCCAGCAGCCTACACAGGGAGACAAACATTCAGTACTTC. As protein: CASSLHRETNIQYF.

This clonotype was seen many times. V and J are TRBV15 and TRBJ2-4; D gene uncertain. There are 13 residues in the CDR3. CDR1 and CDR2 from the germline V gene are LNHNV and YYDKDF (reference sequence). The V end was cut by 6 bases, the J end by 5 bases, with 11 bases between. The CDR3 coding sequence is TGTGCCACCAGACGAGGCGGAGAAAACATTCAGTACTTC. Translated, it gives CATRRGGENIQYF.

This clonotype was counted many times. V gene TRBV7-6 combines with J gene TRBJ2-5; perhaps D is TRBD1 or TRBD2 (6 bases each). Between the trimmed V and J ends, which lost 1 base and 5 bases, there was a span of 11 bases. Germline loops: CDR1 SGHVS, CDR2 FNYEAQ. This CDR3 has 14 residues. In DNA, the CDR3 is TGTGCCAGCAGCTTAGTCGGGGGCGGGGAGACCCAGTACTTC. This gives the protein CASSLVGGGETQYF. Combining the CDR3 with reference TRBV7-6 and TRBJ2-5 gives the whole variable domain GAGVSQSPRYKVTKRGQDVALRCDPISGHVSLYWYRQALGQGPEFLTYFNYEAQQDKSGLPNDRFSAERPEGSISTLTIQRTEQRDSAMYRCASSLVGGGETQYFGPGTRLLVL.

This clonotype was counted between two and nine times. J is TRBJ2-3 and V is TRBV14; 8 bases are a match to TRBD2. This CDR3 comprises 19 residues. Trimming removed 0 bases from V and 5 bases from J; junction bases left unmatched: 16. Looked up from germline, CDR1 is SGHDN and CDR2 is FVKESK. The CDR3 loop is CASSQDASGGPGLRDTQYF. CDR3 DNA: TGTGCCAGCAGCCAAGACGCCAGCGGGGGACCCGGGTTGAGAGATACGCAGTATTTT.

This clonotype was seen at least ten times. This chain uses TRBV7-3 with TRBJ2-7, with a weak D call TRBD1 (6 bases). V lost 5 bases and J lost 0, with 11 bases in between. The CDR3 runs to 14 residues. Germline assignment: CDR1 SGHTA and CDR2 FQGTGA. CDR3 protein: CASSPGTNSYEQYF. CDR3 DNA: TGTGCCAGCAGCCCCGGGACAAACTCCTACGAGCAGTACTTC.

This clonotype was recorded many times. The V call is TRBV4-2, the J call TRBJ2-3; D is uncertain. Germline CDR1 reads LGHNA; CDR2 reads YNFKEQ. V lost 3 bases, J lost 1 base, and 5 bases lay in between. The CDR3 length is 13 residues. The CDR3 here is CASSQRRTDTQYF. The CDR3 DNA reads TGTGCCAGCAGCCAGAGACGCACAGATACGCAGTATTTT.

Ten or more counts support this clonotype. The chain uses TRBV18 and TRBJ2-7; D tentatively fits TRBD1 or TRBD2 (6 bases each). Looked up from germline, CDR1 is KGHSH and CDR2 is LQKENI. Trimming took 1 base from V and 2 from J, leaving 15 bases between them. CDR3 length: 16 amino acids. CDR3 residues: CASSPRGGSTTYEQYV. The CDR3 nucleotides read TGTGCCAGCTCACCACGAGGGGGGTCTACAACCTACGAGCAGTACGTC.

The rearrangement links TRBV20-1 to TRBJ1-2; TRBD1 matches 9 bases. J was trimmed by 5 bases and V by 6 bases; bases with no gene match: 10. CDR3 size: 14 residues. Germline assignment: CDR1 DFQATT and CDR2 SNEGSKA (reference sequence). CDR3 coding DNA: TGCAGTGCAGCTACCACCGGGACAGGGTATGGCTACACCTTC. This codes for CSAATTGTGYGYTF.

This clonotype was counted a few times. This sequence joins TRBV5-5 and TRBJ1-2; possible D gene TRBD1, 6 bases. Trimming shortened V by 4 bases and J by 4 bases, and 17 bases separated the two germline ends. The CDR3 covers 15 residues. Germline CDR1 SGHKS, CDR2 YYEKEE (reference sequence). The CDR3 nucleotides read TGTGCCAGCAGCCCGGACAGCCGCTACCTCTATGGCTACACCTTC. Translated, it gives CASSPDSRYLYGYTF.

This clonotype was seen at least ten times. The J gene is TRBJ2-3, the V gene TRBV11-1; the D gene could be TRBD1 or TRBD2 (6 bases each). Trimming took 2 bases from V and 6 from J, leaving 24 bases between them. Germline-derived CDR1 and CDR2 are SGHAT and FQDESV (reference sequence). The CDR3 has 18 residues. The CDR3 is CASSLLGGRPTGIDTQYF. In DNA, the CDR3 is TGTGCCAGCAGCTTATTGGGGGGCAGACCAACTGGGATCGATACGCAGTATTTT.

The rearrangement uses TRBV4-1 and TRBJ2-2; 8 nucleotides agree with TRBD2. The germline gives CDR1 MGHRA, CDR2 YSYEKL. CDR3 length: 16 amino acids. Unmatched junction bases numbered 11, after V lost 4 bases and J lost 7 bases. This chain's CDR3 is CASSLPAGDRDGELFF. The CDR3 DNA reads as TGCGCCAGCAGCCTCCCAGCGGGGGATCGGGACGGGGAGCTGTTTTTT.